This entry lists 6 T cell receptor beta chains sequenced from one sample in a study of blood T cell repertoires in COVID-19. The data were produced by immunoSEQ multiplex PCR, yet TCRdb's version contains in-frame clones alone and is incomplete. Of 150,000 to 180,000 clones listed, 85% to 90% are singletons. Sequenced material: peripheral blood. These receptors came from a woman aged 40 to 50 with acute or convalescent COVID-19.

This clone appeared a single time. V is TRBV3-1 (or the pseudogene TRBV3-2) and J is TRBJ2-1, with D possibly TRBD2 on 5 matching bases. Germline lookup yields CDR1 LGHDT and CDR2 YNNKEL (reference sequence). The CDR3 has 17 residues. The V and J ends lost 0 bases and 4 bases respectively, with 16 bases between them. The CDR3 region is CASSQDPPGEDYNEQFF. As DNA, the CDR3 is TGTGCCAGCAGCCAAGATCCACCCGGGGAAGATTACAATGAGCAGTTCTTC.

The chain carries TRBV7-2 and TRBJ1-4, with no clear D. Trimming pared 2 bases from V and 8 bases from J, leaving 6 bases between. The CDR3 has 12 amino acids. The germline gives CDR1 SGHTA, CDR2 FQGNSA. The DNA for the CDR3 is TGTGCCAGCAGCTTAATTCCGGAAAAACTGTTTTTT. Protein: CASSLIPEKLFF. Supplemented by reference TRBV7-2 and TRBJ1-4, the full variable domain reads GAGVSQSPSNKVTEKGKDVELRCDPISGHTALYWYRQSLGQGLEFLIYFQGNSAPDKSGLPSDRFSAERTGGSVSTLTIQRTQQEDSAVYLCASSLIPEKLFFGSGTQLSVL.

The chain has TRBV20-1 and TRBJ1-6; 8 nucleotides agree with TRBD1. From germline, CDR1 is DFQATT and CDR2 SNEGSKA (reference sequence). Trimming at V came to 3 bases and at J to 9 bases, leaving 7 bases not matched to a gene. CDR3 length: 14 residues. The CDR3 loop is CSASEGQGASPLHF. The CDR3 bases are TGCAGTGCTAGTGAAGGCCAGGGGGCTTCACCCCTCCACTTT.

This chain joins TRBV18 and TRBJ2-7, with 10 positions matching TRBD1. Losses at the gene ends were 3 bases for V and 5 bases for J; bases not matched to a gene: 16. In germline, CDR1 is KGHSH, CDR2 LQKENI. The CDR3 is 18 residues long. In DNA form, the CDR3 reads TGTGCCAGCTCACCGCCGGGACAGGGGATCGTACTCGGGAACGAGCAGTACTTC. Encoded protein: CASSPPGQGIVLGNEQYF.

The chain has TRBV5-1 and TRBJ2-1; perhaps TRBD2 as D (6 bases). Germline V lookup: CDR1 SGHRS, CDR2 YFSETQ. Trimming removed 3 bases at V and 7 bases at J, with 11 bases between. This CDR3 is built from 13 residues. Here the CDR3 reads CASSWGEWNEQFF. In nucleotides, the CDR3 is TGCGCCAGCAGCTGGGGGGAGTGGAATGAGCAGTTCTTC. Looking up the rest from reference TRBV5-1 and TRBJ2-1 gives the full variable domain: KAGVTQTPRYLIKTRGQQVTLSCSPISGHRSVSWYQQTPGQGLQFLFEYFSETQRNKGNFPGRFSGRQFSNSRSEMNVSTLELGDSALYLCASSWGEWNEQFFGPGTRLTVL.

The rearrangement links TRBV19 to TRBJ2-7; 10 nucleotides agree with TRBD2. Unmatched junction bases numbered 6, after V lost 4 bases and J lost 3 bases. There are 15 residues in the CDR3. CDR1 and CDR2 from the germline V gene are LNHDA and SQIVND (reference sequence). The CDR3 nucleotides are TGTGCCAGTAGTAAACCGGGACTAGCGATCTACGAGCAGTACTTC. It codes for CASSKPGLAIYEQYF.